Below, 3 T cell receptor beta chains from the same sample are listed, as sequenced in a study of T cell changes during pregnancy in multiple sclerosis. The data were produced by immunoSEQ multiplex PCR, yet TCRdb's version contains in-frame clones alone and is incomplete. The repertoire holds about 15,000 clones, with roughly 86% as singletons. This specimen consisted of CD8+ T cells from peripheral blood mononuclear cells, obtained in the second trimester of pregnancy. These receptors all come from a female donor in good health, enrolled as a control in a pregnancy study.

The rearrangement links TRBV9 to TRBJ1-2; TRBD1 agrees at 7 bases. J lost 4 bases, V lost 3 bases, and 9 bases had no gene match. The CDR3 runs 15 residues. Germline CDR1 reads SGDLS; CDR2 reads YYNGEE. In nucleotides, the CDR3 is TGTGCCAGCAGCGCCGGACAGGCAAAACCCTATGGCTACACCTTC. It specifies CASSAGQAKPYGYTF. Full variable domain (rest looked up from reference TRBV9 and TRBJ1-2): DSGVTQTPKHLITATGQRVTLRCSPRSGDLSVYWYQQSLDQGLQFLIQYYNGEERAKGNILERFSAQQFPDLHSELNLSSLELGDSALYFCASSAGQAKPYGYTFGSGTRLTVV.

The chain couples TRBV9 to TRBJ1-1, with D hard to call. Trimming stripped 0 bases from V and 0 bases from J, with 12 bases between. Germline CDR1 is SGDLS and CDR2 is YYNGEE. The length of the CDR3 is 16 residues. The CDR3 loop is CASSVAKEGMNTEAFF. CDR3 DNA: TGTGCCAGCAGCGTAGCTAAGGAGGGAATGAACACTGAAGCTTTCTTT.

This clone was seen more than once but under ten times. Here the CDR3 DNA reads TGTGCCAGCAGCTTGACTGAGAACACTGAAGCTTTCTTT. It specifies CASSLTENTEAFF. The genes are TRBV7-3 and TRBJ1-1; D call uncertain. The CDR3 extends over 13 amino acids. Germline V gene lookup returns CDR1 SGHTA and CDR2 FQGTGA. V lost 3 bases to trimming and J lost 1 base, with 6 bases between them. Using reference TRBV7-3 and TRBJ1-1 for the parts outside the CDR3, the full variable domain is GAGVSQTPSNKVTEKGKYVELRCDPISGHTALYWYRQSLGQGPEFLIYFQGTGAADDSGLPNDRFFAVRPEGSVSTLKIQRTERGDSAVYLCASSLTENTEAFFGQGTRLTVV.